The 13 T cell receptor beta chains given below trace back to one sample, sequenced in a study of cytomegalovirus exposure and HLA in healthy donors. The PCR made use of 60 Vbeta and 13 Jbeta primers. Sequencing used immunoSEQ multiplex PCR; TCRdb keeps in-frame clones, though not all of them. The sample lists some 130,000 clones; roughly 78% were seen once. The sequenced sample consisted of PBMCs. These receptors all come from a man aged 30 to 45 in good health.

This clone was counted only a few times. The V gene is TRBV7-3, the J gene TRBJ2-1, with 8 bases aligning to TRBD1. J was trimmed by 5 bases and V by 2 bases; bases with no gene match: 2. Germline assignment: CDR1 SGHTA and CDR2 FQGTGA. The length of the CDR3 is 14 residues. This chain's CDR3 is CASSLGQGHNEQFF. CDR3 sequence (DNA): TGTGCCAGCAGCTTAGGACAGGGCCACAATGAGCAGTTCTTC.

The rearrangement uses TRBV7-9 and TRBJ1-1; perhaps TRBD1 as D (5 bases). V was clipped by 8 bases and J by 1 base, with 8 bases between them. Germline-derived CDR1 and CDR2 are SEHNR and FQNEAQ (reference sequence). This CDR3 has 12 amino acids. The CDR3 spells CASRGQNTEAFF. CDR3 coding DNA: TGTGCCAGCCGAGGACAGAACACTGAAGCTTTCTTT.

The V and J genes are TRBV6-5 and TRBJ2-2; 9 bases align to TRBD1. The CDR3 loop spans 15 amino acids. Trimming cost V 4 bases and J 5 bases; bases outside gene matches: 5. Germline loops: CDR1 MNHEY, CDR2 SVGAGI. CDR3 loop: CASSFGTGRTGELFF. The CDR3 region has the DNA TGTGCCAGCAGTTTTGGGACAGGGAGAACCGGGGAGCTGTTTTTT.

In this sample, this clone turned up a few times. This sequence joins TRBV6-5 and TRBJ1-3, with D unresolved. Between the trimmed V and J ends, which lost 8 bases and 8 bases, there was a span of 10 bases. CDR1 is MNHEY, CDR2 SVGAGI, per germline. The CDR3 consists of 11 residues. The CDR3 sequence is CASFHRDTIYF. The CDR3 bases are TGTGCCAGCTTTCATCGGGACACCATATATTTT.

The chain joins TRBV28 to TRBJ1-2; D is ambiguous. Germline CDR1 reads MDHEN; CDR2 reads SYDVKM. The CDR3 has 13 residues. The V gene lost 6 bases and the J gene lost 6 bases, with 14 bases spanning the gap. In DNA form, the CDR3 reads TGTGCCAGCAGAAATTTCGCCCGGGATGGCTACACCTTC. Its translation: CASRNFARDGYTF.

The chain has TRBV5-5 and TRBJ1-2; the match to TRBD1 covers 9 bases. This CDR3 has 15 residues. V was clipped by 1 base and J by 4 bases; unmatched bases: 5. Germline V lookup: CDR1 SGHKS, CDR2 YYEKEE (reference sequence). CDR3 in DNA: TGTGCCAGCAGCTTGTGGGACAGGGTGGGCTATGGCTACACCTTC. Amino acid sequence: CASSLWDRVGYGYTF.

The chain couples TRBV29-1 to TRBJ1-1; 11 bases are shared with TRBD1. The CDR3 has 13 residues. Germline values: CDR1 SQVTM, CDR2 ANQGSEA. V was pared by 6 bases and J by 10 bases, with 10 bases of the junction left unmatched. The CDR3 spells CSVLLRDRGRAFF. The DNA for the CDR3 is TGCAGCGTCCTCCTCCGGGACAGGGGGAGAGCTTTCTTT.

The J gene is TRBJ2-3, the V gene TRBV5-1; D may be TRBD1 (6 bases). V lost 0 bases and J 5 bases, leaving 13 bases between the germline ends. CDR1 SGHRS and CDR2 YFSETQ come from the germline V gene. The CDR3 spans 15 residues. In DNA, the CDR3 is TGCGCCAGCAGCTTGGTCGCAGGGGTGAAAGATACGCAGTATTTT. This translates into CASSLVAGVKDTQYF.

The rearrangement joins TRBV27 to TRBJ2-7, with D maybe TRBD2 (7 bases). Germline CDR1 MNHEY, CDR2 SMNVEV (reference sequence). With 5 bases removed from V and 0 bases from J, the gap between germline ends came to 17 bases. The CDR3 consists of 16 residues. The chain's CDR3 is CASSPLGRGVSYEQYF. The CDR3 DNA reads as TGTGCCAGCAGTCCCCTTGGGAGGGGGGTCTCCTACGAGCAGTACTTC.

The V gene is TRBV12-5, the J gene TRBJ2-7; maybe TRBD1 (5 bases). The CDR3 length is 11 residues. V lost 7 bases and J lost 3, with 7 bases in between. Germline lookup yields CDR1 LGHNT and CDR2 FRNRAP. The CDR3 DNA reads TGTGCTAGTGAGCAGGGCTACGAGCAGTACTTC. Amino acid sequence: CASEQGYEQYF.

This chain links TRBV7-2 with TRBJ1-2; the match to TRBD1 covers 7 bases. The V gene's germline CDR1 is SGHTA and CDR2 FQGNSA. V trimming: 0 bases; J trimming: 4 bases; junction bases outside the gene matches: 11. The CDR3 consists of 17 residues. The CDR3 coding sequence is TGTGCCAGCAGCTTAGCGGGAGCCGGGACAGCCGTCTATGGCTACACCTTC. As protein: CASSLAGAGTAVYGYTF.

The sample holds one count of this clone. The gene calls are TRBV5-1 and TRBJ2-1, with unresolved D. Trimming shortened V by 4 bases and J by 2 bases, and 13 bases separated the two germline ends. CDR1 is SGHRS, CDR2 YFSETQ, per germline. The CDR3 length is 15 residues. CDR3: CASSPRIDTYNEQFF. CDR3 bases: TGCGCCAGCAGCCCACGTATAGATACCTACAATGAGCAGTTCTTC.

This sequence joins TRBV2 and TRBJ1-5, with D tentatively TRBD1 (5 bases). From germline, CDR1 is SNHLY and CDR2 FYNNEI. V was cut by 4 bases and J by 9 bases, with 16 bases left in between. The length of the CDR3 is 14 residues. The CDR3 bases are TGTGCCAGCAGTGCCTTTCAGGGCGTGAGGCCCCAGCATTTT. Translation gives CASSAFQGVRPQHF.